The clone carrying this TCR beta chain occurred a few times. Its target is not known. The entry originates in a study of identical twins. Overall study results and limits: Conclusions were drawn cross-sectionally by statistical analysis, without following the same donors. Potential partial confounding of zero-insertion analyses by invariant MAIT and iNKT cells was noted.

The CDR3 has 14 amino acids. Germline CDR1 and CDR2: SGDLS and YYNGEE. Trimming cost V 3 bases and J 2 bases, with 11 bases left between them. TCRdb ran MiXCR on the 5' RACE reads and lists one entry per CDR3 protein. The table shows roughly 750,000 distinct CDR3 sequences, with about 20% occurring only once. The data were also submitted as part of a second study, on T cells expressing NK-cell markers. That work adds: The authors restricted sorting to alpha-beta TCR T cells with an anti-gamma-delta TCR antibody in several experiments. HCMV specificity of expanded NKG2C+ T cell clones remained unclear.

The sequence was collected from a woman aged 18-29 years in good health. Sequencing used PBMCs. V and J are TRBV9 and TRBJ2-5; tentative D call: TRBD2 (6 bases). CDR3 sequence reads: CASSARTIQETQYF. CDR3 DNA: TGTGCCAGCAGCGCCCGGACTATTCAAGAGACCCAGTACTTC.